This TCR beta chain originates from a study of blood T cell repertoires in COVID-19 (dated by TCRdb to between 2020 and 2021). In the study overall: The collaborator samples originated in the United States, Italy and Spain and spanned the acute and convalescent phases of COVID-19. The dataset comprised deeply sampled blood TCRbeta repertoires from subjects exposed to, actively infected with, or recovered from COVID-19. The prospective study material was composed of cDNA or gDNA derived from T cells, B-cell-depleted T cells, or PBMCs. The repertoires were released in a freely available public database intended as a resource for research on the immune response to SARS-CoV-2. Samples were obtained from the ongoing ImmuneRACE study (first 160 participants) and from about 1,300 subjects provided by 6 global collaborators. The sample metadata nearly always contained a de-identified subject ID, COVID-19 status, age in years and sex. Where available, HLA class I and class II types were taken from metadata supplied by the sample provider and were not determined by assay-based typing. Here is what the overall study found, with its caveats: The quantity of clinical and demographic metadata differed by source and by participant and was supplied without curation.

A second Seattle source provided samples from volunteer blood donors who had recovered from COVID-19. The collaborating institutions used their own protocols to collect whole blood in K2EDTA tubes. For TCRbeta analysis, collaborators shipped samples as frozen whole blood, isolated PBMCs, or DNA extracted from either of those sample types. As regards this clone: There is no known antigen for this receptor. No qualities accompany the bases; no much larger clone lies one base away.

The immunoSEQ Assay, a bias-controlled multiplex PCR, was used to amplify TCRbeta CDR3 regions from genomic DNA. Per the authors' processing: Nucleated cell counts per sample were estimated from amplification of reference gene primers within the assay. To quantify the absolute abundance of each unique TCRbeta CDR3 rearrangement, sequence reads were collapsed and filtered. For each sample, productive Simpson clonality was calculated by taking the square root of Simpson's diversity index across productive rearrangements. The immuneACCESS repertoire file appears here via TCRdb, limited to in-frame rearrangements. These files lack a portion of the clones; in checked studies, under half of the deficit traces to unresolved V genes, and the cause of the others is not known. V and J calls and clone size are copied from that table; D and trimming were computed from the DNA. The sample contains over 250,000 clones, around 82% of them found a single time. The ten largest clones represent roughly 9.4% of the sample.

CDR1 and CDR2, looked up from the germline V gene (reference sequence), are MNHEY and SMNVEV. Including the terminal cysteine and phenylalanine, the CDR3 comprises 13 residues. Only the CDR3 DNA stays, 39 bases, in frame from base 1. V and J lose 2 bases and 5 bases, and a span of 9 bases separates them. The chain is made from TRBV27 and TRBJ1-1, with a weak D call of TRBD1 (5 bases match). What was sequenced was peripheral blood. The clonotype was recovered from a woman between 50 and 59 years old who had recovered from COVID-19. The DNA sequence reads TGTGCCAGCAGTTTAAACAGGCAGACTGAAGCTTTCTTT. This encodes CASSLNRQTEAFF.